The T cell receptor (beta chain) described here comes from a study of shared clonotypes between healthy human individuals. As for the study in general: A donor's plate count was three for CD4 naive and three for CD4 memory; CD8 naive had two and CD8 memory one.

The assay was immunoSEQ multiplex PCR, and TCRdb's table has in-frame clones only and misses some. Among more than 550,000 clones listed, about nine tenths were seen once. Germline V gene lookup returns CDR1 MNHEY and CDR2 SMNVEV (reference sequence). V was clipped by 5 bases and J by 4 bases, with 14 bases between them. The length of the CDR3 is 14 residues. The rearrangement uses TRBV27 and TRBJ1-2; D call uncertain. The sample comprised memory CD8+ T cells from PBMCs. Documented subset: CD45RO+ cells pooled with CCR7-negative TemRA cells. This TCR derives from a young man in good health. Some clones in this sample may be carry-over from other donors' samples. The CDR3 DNA sequence: TGTGCCAGCAGTCCGGGAAAGCTGGGCTATGGCTACACCTTC. It translates to CASSPGKLGYGYTF.